This T cell receptor (beta chain) emerged from a study of T cell responses to AZD1222 COVID-19 vaccine. The study's findings and limits: The CD4 TCRs associated with vaccination extended across spike and predominated at 160-218 and 743-854. Compared with day 0, the breadth and depth of the Spike-specific TCR repertoire rose significantly after two doses of AZD1222. Possibly, clonal diversity was underestimated; donors were largely white British and included more females. Baseline serostatus was positive in only six AZD1222 recipients.

Germline loops: CDR1 KGHSH, CDR2 LQKENI. Germline trimming cut 10 bases from V and 0 bases from J; bases unmatched to any gene: 5. The CDR3 has 13 residues. Only in-frame clones appear in the TCRdb table, and some are missing; sequencing was by immunoSEQ multiplex PCR. The sample shows about 120,000 clones, roughly 90% of them seen only once. Note on this clone: Its specificity is unknown.

The sequencing here drew on peripheral blood, taken on day 0 of AZD1222 vaccination. The clonotype comes from an adult in good health. The rearrangement uses TRBV18 and TRBJ1-1; 7 nucleotides match TRBD1. CDR3 sequence: CATGDSLNTEAFF. Here the CDR3 DNA reads TGTGCCACCGGGGACAGCTTGAACACTGAAGCTTTCTTT.